The entry that follows covers one TCR beta chain sequence. This specimen belongs to a study of technical replicates of blood from a few donors. Produced via immunoSEQ multiplex PCR; TCRdb's table is partial and in-frame only. The data show tens of thousands of clones, with around 94% seen just once and about 0.24% held by the top ten. The V gene's germline CDR1 is SGHRS and CDR2 YFSETQ. With 3 bases clipped from V and 7 bases from J, the junction kept 8 bases outside the gene matches. This CDR3 is 16 amino acids long. The material sequenced was T cells isolated from PBMCs. This sequence joins TRBV5-1 and TRBJ2-1; 12 bases agree with TRBD2. This clonotype was obtained from a human donor in good health. CDR3 in amino acids: CASSSLAGGPRNEQFF. In nucleotides, the CDR3 is TGCGCCAGCAGCTCCCTAGCGGGAGGGCCGAGGAATGAGCAGTTCTTC.